This T cell receptor beta chain was obtained from a study of T cell responses to AZD1222 COVID-19 vaccine. Here immunoSEQ multiplex PCR was the method, and the copy in TCRdb shows in-frame clones only, minus some. The table lists about 160,000 clones, more than 85% of them singletons. Pooled together were second doses at about 4 or about 12 weeks. About this clone: Its antigen is currently unknown.

The CDR3 totals 16 residues. Trimming removed 0 bases from V and 7 bases from J; junction bases left unmatched: 6. The V gene's germline CDR1 is LGHNA and CDR2 YNFKEQ. Study conclusions and caveats: Clonal diversity was possibly underestimated, and white British individuals and females predominated among donors. Repertoire sampling occurred only after the peak T cell response. Epitopes outside B.1.351 and B.1.1.7 mutated regions reportedly drew nearly half of spike TCRs.

The source was peripheral blood, collected 28 days after the second AZD1222 dose. The chain carries TRBV4-2 and TRBJ1-4; 9 bases agree with TRBD1. This receptor was obtained from an adult who received the AZD1222 COVID-19 vaccine. CDR3 sequence reads: CASSQDSGTGSEKLFF. The DNA of the CDR3 is TGTGCCAGCAGCCAAGATTCCGGGACAGGGAGTGAAAAACTGTTTTTT.